The clone carrying this T cell receptor beta chain was found a few times. V was pared by 1 base and J by 7 bases, with 4 bases of the junction left unmatched. The CDR3 length is 15 residues. Germline CDR1 and CDR2: SGHVS and FNYEAQ. A single record per CDR3 protein comes from TCRdb applying MiXCR to the reads. The data hold about 450,000 distinct CDR3 sequences, with approximately 30% observed a single time. This entry is derived from a study of T cell repertoires in cytomegalovirus infection. This sequence joins TRBV7-6 and TRBJ2-1, with 10 bases that match TRBD1. This receptor was identified in a human donor in good health (CMV status not recorded). Some clones in this sample may be carry-over from other donors' samples. Sequencing was carried out using PBMCs. The CDR3 nucleotides are TGTGCCAGCAGCTTAGGACAGGGGGCTGGGAATGAGCAGTTCTTC. This gives the protein CASSLGQGAGNEQFF. Full variable domain (outside the CDR3, taken from reference TRBV7-6 and TRBJ2-1): GAGVSQSPRYKVTKRGQDVALRCDPISGHVSLYWYRQALGQGPEFLTYFNYEAQQDKSGLPNDRFSAERPEGSISTLTIQRTEQRDSAMYRCASSLGQGAGNEQFFGPGTRLTVL.